These 20 T cell receptor beta chains share one sample of origin, sequenced in a study of blood T cell repertoires in COVID-19. Assay: immunoSEQ multiplex PCR; the TCRdb copy retains only in-frame clones and omits some. Found here are under 200,000 clones, roughly 90% of them singletons; the top ten hold approximately 9.9%. Specimen: peripheral blood. All receptors derive from a woman aged 55-69 years with COVID-19, enrolled during active disease.

The rearrangement uses TRBV5-1 and TRBJ1-1, with a weak D call TRBD1 (5 bases). CDR1 and CDR2 (germline): SGHRS, YFSETQ. This CDR3 comprises 15 residues. The V end was cut by 0 bases, the J end by 2 bases, with 11 bases between. Here the CDR3 reads CASSLDGRTNTEAFF. The CDR3 nucleotides read TGCGCCAGCAGCTTGGATGGACGGACAAACACTGAAGCTTTCTTT.

Only one count was recorded for this clone. V and J are TRBV5-1 and TRBJ1-3; possibly TRBD1 for D (6 bases). Germline-derived CDR1 and CDR2 are SGHRS and YFSETQ. V gave up 1 base and J gave up 0 bases, with 8 bases separating them. This CDR3 is built from 15 residues. The DNA for the CDR3 is TGCGCCAGCAGCTTGCAGGGGAACTCTGGAAACACCATATATTTT. Amino acids: CASSLQGNSGNTIYF.

This chain joins TRBV5-1 and TRBJ1-2; tentative D call: TRBD1 (5 bases). Germline V gene data show CDR1 as SGHRS and CDR2 as YFSETQ. CDR3 length: 15 amino acids. The V gene lost 0 bases and the J gene lost 3 bases, with 12 bases spanning the gap. The CDR3 reads CASSLAPGGDYGYTF. The CDR3 DNA reads TGCGCCAGCAGCTTGGCTCCCGGGGGGGACTATGGCTACACCTTC.

The J gene is TRBJ1-5, the V gene TRBV18; 7 bases fit TRBD1. Per germline, CDR1 KGHSH and CDR2 LQKENI. The CDR3 sequence is 14 residues long. V gave up 2 bases and J gave up 3 bases; unmatched junction bases: 1. The CDR3 sequence: CASSPGTDNQPQHF. The CDR3 DNA is TGTGCCAGCTCACCAGGGACAGACAATCAGCCCCAGCATTTT.

The J gene is TRBJ1-2, the V gene TRBV5-6; tentative D call: TRBD1 (6 bases). Germline CDR1 and CDR2: SGHDT and YYEEEE. V lost 0 bases, J lost 3 bases, and 6 bases lay in between. The CDR3 has 13 residues. Written as DNA, the CDR3 is TGTGCCAGCAGCTTGGCAGGGGACTATGGCTACACCTTC. It encodes CASSLAGDYGYTF. The complete variable domain, with remaining parts taken from reference TRBV5-6 and TRBJ1-2, reads DAGVTQSPTHLIKTRGQQVTLRCSPKSGHDTVSWYQQALGQGPQFIFQYYEEEERQRGNFPDRFSGHQFPNYSSELNVNALLLGDSALYLCASSLAGDYGYTFGSGTRLTVV.

In DNA form, the CDR3 reads TGTGCCAGCAGCCCGCGGATGGGTCAAGAGACCCAGTACTTC. Encoded protein: CASSPRMGQETQYF. The chain is built from TRBV6-5 and TRBJ2-5, with no clear D. V lost 6 bases and J lost 2, with 13 bases in between. The germline V gene has CDR1 MNHEY and CDR2 SVGAGI. The CDR3 is made up of 14 amino acids.

This clone came up once. The V and J genes are TRBV24-1 and TRBJ1-5; 11 bases are a match to TRBD1. The CDR3 loop spans 14 amino acids. CDR1 is KGHDR and CDR2 is SFDVKD in the germline V gene. The J segment lost 3 bases and the V segment lost 7 bases, leaving 1 base of the junction unmatched. In DNA form, the CDR3 reads TGTGCCACCAGGGGACAGGGGGACAATCAGCCCCAGCATTTT. As protein: CATRGQGDNQPQHF.

V gene TRBV14 combines with J gene TRBJ1-6; D gene ambiguous. Trimming removed 0 bases from V and 3 bases from J, with 9 bases in between. This CDR3 spans 16 amino acids. Germline CDR1 and CDR2: SGHDN and FVKESK. The DNA of the CDR3 is TGTGCCAGCAGCCAAGATTTCCTCGGCTATAATTCACCCCTCCACTTT. This translates into CASSQDFLGYNSPLHF.

The gene calls are TRBV29-1 and TRBJ2-7, with a possible D match to TRBD1 (6 bases). CDR1 and CDR2 (germline): SQVTM, ANQGSEA. This CDR3 has 14 amino acids. Trimming cost V 7 bases and J 6 bases, with 22 bases left between them. DNA of the CDR3: TGCAGCGCCGGGACAAGAGTTCCTTCCGGCGAGCAGTACTTC. As protein: CSAGTRVPSGEQYF.

The chain joins TRBV5-1 to TRBJ2-1; D might be TRBD2 (5 bases). Germline CDR1 is SGHRS and CDR2 is YFSETQ. This CDR3 has 14 residues. V was clipped by 0 bases and J by 9 bases, with 13 bases between them. The CDR3 is CASSLEISGGEQFF. In DNA form, the CDR3 reads TGCGCCAGCAGCTTGGAAATCTCAGGAGGTGAGCAGTTCTTC. The complete variable domain, with remaining parts taken from reference TRBV5-1 and TRBJ2-1, reads KAGVTQTPRYLIKTRGQQVTLSCSPISGHRSVSWYQQTPGQGLQFLFEYFSETQRNKGNFPGRFSGRQFSNSRSEMNVSTLELGDSALYLCASSLEISGGEQFFGPGTRLTVL.

This chain uses TRBV5-8 with TRBJ1-5; a weak D match, TRBD1 (6 bases). The CDR3 covers 14 residues. The germline V and J ends were trimmed by 5 bases and 6 bases, with 15 bases remaining between them. Germline V CDR1 and CDR2: SGHTS, YDEGEE. For the CDR3, the DNA is TGTGCCAGCAGTAACACAGGGACGGGTCAGCCCCAGCATTTT. Residues: CASSNTGTGQPQHF.

The CDR3 is CASSQAGSSEKLFF. Here the CDR3 DNA reads TGTGCCAGCAGCCAGGCAGGGTCGAGCGAAAAACTGTTTTTT. The chain joins TRBV4-2 to TRBJ1-4; D perhaps matches TRBD1 (5 bases). The ends were cut back, 3 bases at V and 8 bases at J, with 13 bases in the middle. CDR1 is LGHNA, CDR2 YNFKEQ, per germline. CDR3 length: 14 residues.

The CDR3 spells CASSEALHLGNSGANVLTF. The CDR3 region has the DNA TGTGCCAGCAGTGAAGCGCTTCACCTAGGAAACTCTGGGGCCAACGTCCTGACTTTC. The chain couples TRBV2 to TRBJ2-6; D remains ambiguous. Trimming removed 0 bases at V and 0 bases at J, with 15 bases between. Germline V gene data show CDR1 as SNHLY and CDR2 as FYNNEI. The CDR3 spans 19 residues.

The chain has TRBV4-3 and TRBJ2-1; 16 bases map to TRBD2. The V gene's germline CDR1 is LGHNA and CDR2 YSLEER. This CDR3 is 20 amino acids long. The V and J ends lost 0 bases and 7 bases, in that order; junction bases with no gene match: 12. Here the CDR3 DNA reads TGCGCCAGCAGCCAAGAACGGGGACTAGCGGGAGGGCCATTGGATAATGAGCAGTTCTTC. The encoded protein is CASSQERGLAGGPLDNEQFF.

V usage is TRBV28 and J usage is TRBJ1-1, with D possibly TRBD1 on 6 matching bases. V dropped 4 bases and J dropped 4 bases, with 22 bases sitting between them. From germline, CDR1 is MDHEN and CDR2 SYDVKM. The CDR3 consists of 17 residues. CDR3 sequence: CASSSLPGGGGGTEAFF. The CDR3 coding sequence is TGTGCCAGCAGTTCCCTCCCCGGGGGGGGCGGAGGCACTGAAGCTTTCTTT.

This rearrangement joins TRBV14 to TRBJ1-2, with D possibly TRBD1 on 5 matching bases. Trimming removed 1 base from V and 0 bases from J, with 12 bases in between. Germline values: CDR1 SGHDN, CDR2 FVKESK. The CDR3 length is 16 residues. The CDR3 sequence is CASSQGQSRANYGYTF. CDR3 DNA: TGTGCCAGCAGCCAAGGACAGTCTCGGGCTAACTATGGCTACACCTTC.

V is TRBV28 and J is TRBJ2-7; 14 nucleotides match TRBD2. The germline V gene has CDR1 MDHEN and CDR2 SYDVKM. V dropped 5 bases and J dropped 3; count of bases not matched to a gene: 12. CDR3 length: 18 residues. CDR3 loop: CASSTGLAGGPFHYEQYF. The CDR3 nucleotides are TGTGCCAGCAGTACTGGACTAGCGGGAGGTCCTTTTCACTACGAGCAGTACTTC.

V gene TRBV6-5 combines with J gene TRBJ1-4; 9 bases agree with TRBD1. This CDR3 has 14 amino acids. CDR1 MNHEY and CDR2 SVGAGI come from the germline V gene. V lost 5 bases to trimming and J lost 11 bases; unmatched junction nucleotides: 9. DNA for the CDR3: TGTGCCAGCAGTCCCGGGGACAGGGAAAGGAAACTGTTTTTT. It encodes CASSPGDRERKLFF.

This clone was counted between two and nine times. This chain joins TRBV6-5 and TRBJ2-7; the D gene is possibly TRBD1 (5 bases). The CDR3 extends over 11 amino acids. Germline V lookup: CDR1 MNHEY, CDR2 SVGAGI. Between the trimmed V and J ends, which lost 7 bases and 7 bases, there was a span of 11 bases. CDR3 region: CASNGHREQYF. CDR3 sequence (DNA): TGTGCCAGCAATGGACATCGGGAGCAGTACTTC.

The rearrangement uses TRBV11-2 and TRBJ1-1; a weak D match, TRBD1 (5 bases). The germline V and J ends were trimmed by 4 bases and 3 bases, with 12 bases remaining between them. The CDR3 length is 14 residues. Germline CDR1 reads SGHAT; CDR2 reads FQNNGV. The CDR3 sequence: CASSWGLRDTEAFF. The CDR3 nucleotides read TGTGCCAGCAGCTGGGGACTCCGGGACACTGAAGCTTTCTTT.